This TCR beta chain appears in the sequencing data of a study of OX40 agonist ivuxolimab in advanced cancers. Study outcomes and limitations: In CD8+ T cells, expanded clones were on average more numerous than in CD4+.

CDR1 and CDR2 from the germline V gene are PRHDT and FYEKMQ (reference sequence). The length of the CDR3 is 16 residues. V was clipped by 6 bases and J by 3 bases, with 17 bases between them. The sample holds one count of this clone. Its antigen remains unidentified. This table comes from immunoSEQ multiplex PCR, and its TCRdb copy is limited to in-frame clones, with some not included. The table records tens of thousands of clones, 70% to 90% of them present only once. The clonotype comes from an adult with an advanced solid tumor such as melanoma, head and neck, liver or kidney cancer. Sequencing was performed on CD4+ or CD8+ T cells sorted from blood, taken in a trial of the OX40 agonist ivuxolimab. The chain combines TRBV13 with TRBJ1-4, with D tentatively TRBD1 (6 bases). Here the CDR3 DNA reads TGTGCCAGCAGACCCCCAAAAGGGGGGTCTAATGAAAAACTGTTTTTT. Translating it yields CASRPPKGGSNEKLFF.